The clone carrying this TCR beta chain showed up just a few times. Its antigen is undetermined. This record comes from a study of cytomegalovirus exposure and HLA in healthy donors. Regarding the study as a whole: TCR beta chain V- and J-gene trimming was linked, in a later analysis, to a missense variant in DCLRE1C.

The PCR contained 60 Vbeta and 13 Jbeta primers. Assay used: immunoSEQ multiplex PCR; TCRdb lists only in-frame clones, some missing. The sample shows about 130,000 clones, more than 60% of them seen only once. V lost 2 bases and J lost 3; bases outside the gene matches: 2. Germline V gene sequence: CDR1 MNHEY, CDR2 SVGAGI. This CDR3 spans 14 amino acids. The sequence was collected from a woman aged 40 to 50 in good health and CMV-seropositive. The source material was PBMCs. The chain uses TRBV6-5 and TRBJ2-7, with 9 bases matching TRBD1. CDR3 nucleotides: TGTGCCAGCAGTTACCGGGACAGGGACTACGAGCAGTACTTC. Translated: CASSYRDRDYEQYF.